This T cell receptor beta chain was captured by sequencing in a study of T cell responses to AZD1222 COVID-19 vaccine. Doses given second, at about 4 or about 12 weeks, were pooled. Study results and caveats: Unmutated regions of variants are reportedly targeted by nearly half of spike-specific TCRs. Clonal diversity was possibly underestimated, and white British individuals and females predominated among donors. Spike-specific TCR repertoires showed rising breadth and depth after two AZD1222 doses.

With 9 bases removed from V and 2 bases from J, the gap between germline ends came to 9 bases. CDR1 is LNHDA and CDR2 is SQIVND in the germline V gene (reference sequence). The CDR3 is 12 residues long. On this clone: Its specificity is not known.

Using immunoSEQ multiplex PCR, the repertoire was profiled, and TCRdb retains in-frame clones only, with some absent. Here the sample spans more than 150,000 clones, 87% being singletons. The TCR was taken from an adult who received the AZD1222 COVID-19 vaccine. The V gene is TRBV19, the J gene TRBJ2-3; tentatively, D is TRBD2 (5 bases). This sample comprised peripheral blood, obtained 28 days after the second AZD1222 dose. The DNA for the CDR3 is TGTGCCAGCCTCGGACTCACAGATACGCAGTATTTT. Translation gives CASLGLTDTQYF.